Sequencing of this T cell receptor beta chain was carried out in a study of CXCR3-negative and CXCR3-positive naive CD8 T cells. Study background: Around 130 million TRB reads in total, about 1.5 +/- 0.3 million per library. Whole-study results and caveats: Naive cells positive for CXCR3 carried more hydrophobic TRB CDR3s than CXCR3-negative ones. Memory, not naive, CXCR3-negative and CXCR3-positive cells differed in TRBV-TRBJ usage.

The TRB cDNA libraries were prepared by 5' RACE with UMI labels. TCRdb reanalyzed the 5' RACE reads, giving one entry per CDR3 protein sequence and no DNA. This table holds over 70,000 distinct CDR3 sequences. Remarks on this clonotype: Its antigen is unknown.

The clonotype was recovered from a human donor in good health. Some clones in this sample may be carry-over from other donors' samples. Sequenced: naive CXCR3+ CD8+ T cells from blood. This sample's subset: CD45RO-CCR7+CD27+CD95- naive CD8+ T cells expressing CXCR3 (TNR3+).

This CDR3 is CASSYGLAYEQFF. This rearrangement joins TRBV5-1 to TRBJ2-1; TCRdb proposes TRBD2, but this gene call is untestable without DNA. The CDR3 is made up of 13 amino acids. Per germline, CDR1 SGHRS and CDR2 YFSETQ.